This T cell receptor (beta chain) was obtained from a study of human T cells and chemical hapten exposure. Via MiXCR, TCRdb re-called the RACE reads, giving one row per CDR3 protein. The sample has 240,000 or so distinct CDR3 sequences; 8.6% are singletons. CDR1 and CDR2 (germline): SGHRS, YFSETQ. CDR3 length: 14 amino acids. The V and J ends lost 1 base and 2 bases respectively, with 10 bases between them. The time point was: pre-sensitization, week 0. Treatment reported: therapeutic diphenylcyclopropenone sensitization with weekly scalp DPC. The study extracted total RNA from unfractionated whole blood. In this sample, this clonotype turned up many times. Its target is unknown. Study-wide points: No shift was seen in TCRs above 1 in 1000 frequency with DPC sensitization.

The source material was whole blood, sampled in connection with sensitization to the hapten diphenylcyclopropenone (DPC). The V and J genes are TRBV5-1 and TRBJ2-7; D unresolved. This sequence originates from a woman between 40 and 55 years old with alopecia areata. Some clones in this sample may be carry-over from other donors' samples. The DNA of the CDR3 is TGCGCCAGCAGCTTGTTGCCGGATGCCTACGAGCAGTACTTC. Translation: CASSLLPDAYEQYF.